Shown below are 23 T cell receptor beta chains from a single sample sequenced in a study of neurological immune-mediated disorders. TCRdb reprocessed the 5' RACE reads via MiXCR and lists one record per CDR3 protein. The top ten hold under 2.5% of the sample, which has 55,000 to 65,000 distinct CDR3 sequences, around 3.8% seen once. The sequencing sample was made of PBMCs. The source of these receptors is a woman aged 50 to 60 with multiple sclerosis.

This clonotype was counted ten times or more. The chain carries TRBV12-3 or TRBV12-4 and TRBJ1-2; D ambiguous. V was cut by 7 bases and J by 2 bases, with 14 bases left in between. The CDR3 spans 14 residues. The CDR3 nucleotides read TGTGCCAGCACTCCCTCGAGGAGAAACTATGGCTACACCTTC. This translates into CASTPSRRNYGYTF.

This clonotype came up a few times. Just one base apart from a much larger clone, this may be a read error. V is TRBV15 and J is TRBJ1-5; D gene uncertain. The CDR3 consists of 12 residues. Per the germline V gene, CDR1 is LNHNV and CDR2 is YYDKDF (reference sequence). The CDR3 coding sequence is TGTGCCACCAGCAGAGATAGGCGGCCCCAGAATTTT. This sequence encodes CATSRDRRPQNF.

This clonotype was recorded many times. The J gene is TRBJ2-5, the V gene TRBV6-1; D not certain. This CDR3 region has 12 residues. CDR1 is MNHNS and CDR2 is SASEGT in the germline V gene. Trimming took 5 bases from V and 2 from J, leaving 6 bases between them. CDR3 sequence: CASSWPQETQYF. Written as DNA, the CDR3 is TGTGCCAGCAGTTGGCCGCAAGAGACCCAGTACTTC.

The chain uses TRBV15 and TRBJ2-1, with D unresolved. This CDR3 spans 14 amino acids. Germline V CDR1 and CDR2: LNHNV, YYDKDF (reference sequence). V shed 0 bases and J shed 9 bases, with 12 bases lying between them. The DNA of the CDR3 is TGTGCCACCAGCAGAGATATGTGGGAAGGTGAGCAGTTCTTC. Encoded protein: CATSRDMWEGEQFF.

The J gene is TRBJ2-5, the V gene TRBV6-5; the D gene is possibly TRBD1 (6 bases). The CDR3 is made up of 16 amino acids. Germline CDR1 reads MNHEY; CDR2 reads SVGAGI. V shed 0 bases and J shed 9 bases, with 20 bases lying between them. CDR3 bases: TGTGCCAGCAGTTACTCGACGGCAGGGACACCGACATCCCAGTACTTC. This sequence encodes CASSYSTAGTPTSQYF.

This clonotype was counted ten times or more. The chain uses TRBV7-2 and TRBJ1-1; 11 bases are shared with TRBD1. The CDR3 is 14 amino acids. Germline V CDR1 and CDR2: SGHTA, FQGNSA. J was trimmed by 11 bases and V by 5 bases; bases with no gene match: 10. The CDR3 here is CASSPGQGALEAFF. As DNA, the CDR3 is TGTGCCAGCAGCCCCGGACAGGGGGCTCTAGAGGCTTTCTTT.

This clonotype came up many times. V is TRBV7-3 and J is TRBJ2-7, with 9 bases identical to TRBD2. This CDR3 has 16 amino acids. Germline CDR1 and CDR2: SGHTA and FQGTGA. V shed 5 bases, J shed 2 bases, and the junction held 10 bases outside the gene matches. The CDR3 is CASSPGPAGGPYEQYF. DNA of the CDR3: TGTGCCAGCAGCCCCGGCCCCGCGGGAGGGCCCTACGAGCAGTACTTC.

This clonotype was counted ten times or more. The CDR3 reads CASRTGQAEAFF. Written as DNA, the CDR3 is TGTGCCAGCAGAACTGGACAGGCTGAAGCTTTCTTT. The chain links TRBV12-3 or TRBV12-4 to TRBJ1-1; 7 bases agree with TRBD1. The CDR3 extends over 12 amino acids. The V gene end was trimmed by 6 bases and the J gene end by 6 bases; junction bases not matched to a gene: 4.

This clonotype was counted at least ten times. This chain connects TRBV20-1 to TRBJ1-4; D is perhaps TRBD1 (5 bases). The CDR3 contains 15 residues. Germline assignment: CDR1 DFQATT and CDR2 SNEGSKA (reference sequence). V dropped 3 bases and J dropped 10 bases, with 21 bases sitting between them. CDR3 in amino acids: CSARDPGRREGKLFF. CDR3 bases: TGCAGTGCTAGGGACCCGGGACGACGGGAAGGAAAACTGTTTTTT.

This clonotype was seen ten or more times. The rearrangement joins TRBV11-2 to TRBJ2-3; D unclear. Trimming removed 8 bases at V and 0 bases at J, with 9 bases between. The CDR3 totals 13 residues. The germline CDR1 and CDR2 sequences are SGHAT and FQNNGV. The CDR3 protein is CASHNPSTDTQYF. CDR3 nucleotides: TGTGCCAGCCACAACCCTAGCACAGATACGCAGTATTTT.

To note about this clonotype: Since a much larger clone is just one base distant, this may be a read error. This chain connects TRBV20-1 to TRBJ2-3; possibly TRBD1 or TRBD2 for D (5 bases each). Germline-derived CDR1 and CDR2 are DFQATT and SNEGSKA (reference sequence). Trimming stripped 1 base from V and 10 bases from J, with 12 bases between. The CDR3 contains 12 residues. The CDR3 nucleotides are TGCAGTGCTAGAGCCTTGGGGGATGCGCAGTATTTT. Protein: CSARALGDAQYF.

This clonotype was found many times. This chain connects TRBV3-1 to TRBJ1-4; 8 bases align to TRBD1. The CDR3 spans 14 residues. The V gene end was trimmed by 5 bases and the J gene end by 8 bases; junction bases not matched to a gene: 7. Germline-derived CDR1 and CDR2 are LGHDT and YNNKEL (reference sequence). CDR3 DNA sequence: TGTGCCAGCAGCTTCAGGGGGCGCGGGGAAAAACTGTTTTTT. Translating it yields CASSFRGRGEKLFF.

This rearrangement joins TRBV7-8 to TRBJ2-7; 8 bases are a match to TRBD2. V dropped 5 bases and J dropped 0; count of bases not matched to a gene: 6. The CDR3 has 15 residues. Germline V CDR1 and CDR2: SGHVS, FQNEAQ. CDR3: CASSILAEVSYEQYF. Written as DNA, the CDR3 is TGTGCCAGCAGCATACTAGCGGAAGTCTCCTACGAGCAGTACTTC.

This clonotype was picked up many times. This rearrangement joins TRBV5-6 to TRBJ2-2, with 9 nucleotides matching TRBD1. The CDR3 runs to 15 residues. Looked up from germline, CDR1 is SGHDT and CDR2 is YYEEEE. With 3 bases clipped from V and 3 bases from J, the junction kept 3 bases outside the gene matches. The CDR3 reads CASSSGQGYTGELFF. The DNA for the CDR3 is TGTGCCAGCAGCTCGGGACAGGGATACACCGGGGAGCTGTTTTTT.

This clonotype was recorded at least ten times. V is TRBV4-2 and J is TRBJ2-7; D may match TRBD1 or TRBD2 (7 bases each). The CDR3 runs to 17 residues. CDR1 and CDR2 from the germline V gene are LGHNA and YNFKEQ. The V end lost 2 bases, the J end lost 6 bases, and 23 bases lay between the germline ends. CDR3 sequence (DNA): TGTGCCAGCAGCCAACCTACAGGGGAGGGGAGATCCGTCGAGCAGTACTTC. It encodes CASSQPTGEGRSVEQYF.

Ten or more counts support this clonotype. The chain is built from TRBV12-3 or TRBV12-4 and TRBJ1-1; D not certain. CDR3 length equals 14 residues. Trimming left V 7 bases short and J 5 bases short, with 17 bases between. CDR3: CASTPAPGWTEAFF. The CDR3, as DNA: TGTGCCAGCACCCCGGCTCCCGGGTGGACTGAAGCTTTCTTT.

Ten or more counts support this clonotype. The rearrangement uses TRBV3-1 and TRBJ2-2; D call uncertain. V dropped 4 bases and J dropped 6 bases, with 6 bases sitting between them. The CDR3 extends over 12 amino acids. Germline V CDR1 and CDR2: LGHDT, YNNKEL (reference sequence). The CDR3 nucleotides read TGTGCCAGCAGCCTCCTATCCGGGGAGCTGTTTTTT. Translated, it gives CASSLLSGELFF.

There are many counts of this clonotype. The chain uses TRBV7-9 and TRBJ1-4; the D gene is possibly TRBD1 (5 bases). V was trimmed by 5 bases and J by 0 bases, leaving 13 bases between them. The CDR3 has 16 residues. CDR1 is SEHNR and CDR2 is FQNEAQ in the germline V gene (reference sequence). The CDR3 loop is CASSGSGSATNEKLFF. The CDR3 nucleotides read TGTGCCAGCAGCGGGTCAGGGAGTGCAACTAATGAAAAACTGTTTTTT.

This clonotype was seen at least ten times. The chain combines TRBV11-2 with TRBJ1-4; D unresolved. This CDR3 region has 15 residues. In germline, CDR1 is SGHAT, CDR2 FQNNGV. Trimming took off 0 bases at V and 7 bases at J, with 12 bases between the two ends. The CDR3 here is CASSLDFFSAEKLFF. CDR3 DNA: TGTGCCAGCAGCTTAGATTTTTTTAGCGCTGAAAAACTGTTTTTT.

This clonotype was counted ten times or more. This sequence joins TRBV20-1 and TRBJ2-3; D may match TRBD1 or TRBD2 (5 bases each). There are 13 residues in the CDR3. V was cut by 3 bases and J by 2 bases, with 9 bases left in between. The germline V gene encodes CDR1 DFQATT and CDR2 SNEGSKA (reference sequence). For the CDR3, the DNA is TGCAGTGCTAGGGGACCGAACACAGATACGCAGTATTTT. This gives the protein CSARGPNTDTQYF.

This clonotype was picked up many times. The CDR3 sequence is CATSDPLDGYTF. The CDR3 nucleotides read TGTGCCACCAGTGACCCCCTTGATGGCTACACCTTC. The rearrangement links TRBV24-1 to TRBJ1-2; D remains unclear. Trimming stripped 4 bases from V and 6 bases from J, with 8 bases between. This CDR3 is 12 amino acids long. Germline-derived CDR1 and CDR2 are KGHDR and SFDVKD.

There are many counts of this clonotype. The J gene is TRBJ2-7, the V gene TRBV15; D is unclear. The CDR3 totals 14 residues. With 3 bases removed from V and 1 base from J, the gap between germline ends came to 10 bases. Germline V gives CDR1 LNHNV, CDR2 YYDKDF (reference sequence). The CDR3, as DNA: TGTGCCACCAGCAGTAGATCCGAATCCTACGAGCAGTACTTC. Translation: CATSSRSESYEQYF.

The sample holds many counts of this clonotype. In DNA, the CDR3 is TGTGCCAGCTCACGAGAGACAGGAGGCAATGAGCAGTTCTTC. Encoded protein: CASSRETGGNEQFF. The chain is built from TRBV18 and TRBJ2-1; a possible D gene is TRBD1 (6 bases). The CDR3 runs to 14 residues. Germline loops: CDR1 KGHSH, CDR2 LQKENI. V lost 4 bases and J 6 bases, leaving 13 bases between the germline ends.